The 16 T cell receptor beta chains below all came from one sample that was sequenced in a study of Ad26.COV2.S vaccination and SARS-CoV-2 variants. Treatment of the sample: around 19 received Ad26.COV2.S at low or high dose, single or two shots; roughly five received placebo; per-sample allocation not given. Sampling occurred on day 63 after the first vaccine or placebo injection. Some clones are missing from TCRdb's copy, which holds only in-frame ones; the method was immunoSEQ multiplex PCR. The table records about 220,000 clones, roughly 90% of them present only once. Sample: peripheral blood, taken in a trial of Ad26.COV2.S vaccine versus placebo. These TCRs come from a person aged 18-60 years who received the Ad26.COV2.S COVID-19 vaccine or a placebo.

V gene TRBV11-2 combines with J gene TRBJ2-7, with D possibly being TRBD1 (5 bases). CDR1 and CDR2 (germline): SGHAT, FQNNGV. The CDR3 has 14 amino acids. The V and J ends lost 8 bases and 4 bases respectively, with 18 bases between them. The chain's CDR3 is CASGDIRDSYEQYF. CDR3 DNA sequence: TGTGCCAGCGGGGATATCAGAGACAGTTACGAGCAGTACTTC.

The genes are TRBV12-3 or TRBV12-4 and TRBJ2-5, with 7 bases matching TRBD1. The CDR3 is 13 amino acids. V gave up 7 bases and J gave up 4 bases; unmatched junction bases: 6. The CDR3 DNA is TGTGCCAGCACCCGACAGGGACGAGAGACCCAGTACTTC. Its protein is CASTRQGRETQYF.

The V gene is TRBV5-1, the J gene TRBJ2-1; D possibly corresponds to TRBD2 (6 bases). Germline-derived CDR1 and CDR2 are SGHRS and YFSETQ. The CDR3 totals 15 residues. V was pared by 0 bases and J by 0 bases, with 7 bases between. The DNA for the CDR3 is TGCGCCAGCAGCTTGGGCGGGGCCTCCTACAATGAGCAGTTCTTC. Encoded protein: CASSLGGASYNEQFF.

V usage is TRBV19 and J usage is TRBJ2-1, with D hard to call. V lost 2 bases to trimming and J lost 2 bases, with 13 bases between them. The CDR3 extends over 16 amino acids. Germline V gives CDR1 LNHDA, CDR2 SQIVND (reference sequence). CDR3 bases: TGTGCCAGTAGTATACTCCAGACCCGGCCCTACAATGAGCAGTTCTTC. Its protein is CASSILQTRPYNEQFF.

V gene TRBV7-9 combines with J gene TRBJ2-2; no reliable D call. The CDR3 spans 12 residues. Trimming took 3 bases from V and 2 from J, leaving 1 base between them. CDR1 is SEHNR, CDR2 FQNEAQ, per germline (reference sequence). The CDR3 region is CASSFNTGELFF. The DNA for the CDR3 is TGTGCCAGCAGCTTTAACACCGGGGAGCTGTTTTTT.

Of note for this clone: Within the sample, other DNA sequences also encode this same CDR3. The V and J genes are TRBV27 and TRBJ1-6; D remains unclear. V gave up 3 bases and J gave up 6 bases, with 9 bases separating them. This CDR3 region has 14 residues. In germline, CDR1 is MNHEY, CDR2 SMNVEV (reference sequence). CDR3 residues: CASSFGPRNSPLHF. CDR3 in DNA: TGTGCCAGCAGTTTCGGGCCGCGTAATTCACCCCTCCACTTT.

This sequence joins TRBV7-8 and TRBJ2-5; tentative D call: TRBD2 (5 bases). V was cut by 2 bases and J by 3 bases, with 7 bases left in between. In germline, CDR1 is SGHVS, CDR2 FQNEAQ. The CDR3 length is 13 residues. The CDR3 here is CASSLYGEETQYF. In nucleotides, the CDR3 is TGTGCCAGCAGCTTATACGGGGAAGAGACCCAGTACTTC.

This chain uses TRBV28 with TRBJ2-2; D is unresolved. Per germline, CDR1 MDHEN and CDR2 SYDVKM. The CDR3 has 14 amino acids. Between the trimmed V and J ends, which lost 3 bases and 1 base, there was a span of 6 bases. CDR3 loop: CASSFGRNTGELFF. DNA of the CDR3: TGTGCCAGCAGTTTCGGTCGGAACACCGGGGAGCTGTTTTTT.

The gene calls are TRBV28 and TRBJ1-4; possibly TRBD1 for D (6 bases). The V end lost 2 bases, the J end lost 5 bases, and 12 bases lay between the germline ends. Germline CDR1 is MDHEN and CDR2 is SYDVKM. There are 15 residues in the CDR3. The CDR3 loop is CASSLGGAGNEKLFF. The CDR3, as DNA: TGTGCCAGCAGTTTAGGGGGGGCAGGGAATGAAAAACTGTTTTTT. The full variable domain, completed using reference TRBV28 and TRBJ1-4, is DVKVTQSSRYLVKRTGEKVFLECVQDMDHENMFWYRQDPGLGLRLIYFSYDVKMKEKGDIPEGYSVSREKKERFSLILESASTNQTSMYLCASSLGGAGNEKLFFGSGTQLSVL.

The chain links TRBV6-6 to TRBJ1-2, with TRBD1 matching over 7 bases. This CDR3 region has 13 residues. V lost 7 bases, J lost 4 bases, and 6 bases stayed unmatched. Germline values: CDR1 MNHNY, CDR2 SVGAGI (reference sequence). CDR3: CASTDREGYGYTF. CDR3 nucleotide sequence: TGTGCCAGCACCGACAGGGAGGGCTATGGCTACACCTTC.

The chain couples TRBV5-1 to TRBJ2-5; D is ambiguous. The V end was cut by 4 bases, the J end by 5 bases, with 9 bases between. Germline assignment: CDR1 SGHRS and CDR2 YFSETQ. The length of the CDR3 is 12 residues. This CDR3 reads CASSQIGETQYF. In nucleotides, the CDR3 is TGCGCCAGCAGCCAAATAGGGGAGACCCAGTACTTC.

This clone was observed once. V usage is TRBV6-5 and J usage is TRBJ1-2; tentative D call: TRBD1 (5 bases). The CDR3 covers 13 residues. V was pared by 5 bases and J by 4 bases, with 11 bases between. CDR1 is MNHEY, CDR2 SVGAGI, per germline. The CDR3, as DNA: TGTGCCAGCAGTCGAGACAGCTTCTATGGCTACACCTTC. This sequence encodes CASSRDSFYGYTF.

The chain has TRBV5-1 and TRBJ2-7; D might be TRBD2 (5 bases). CDR3 length: 14 residues. Trimming removed 4 bases from V and 0 bases from J, with 11 bases in between. Germline V gene lookup returns CDR1 SGHRS and CDR2 YFSETQ. CDR3 region: CASSPERSSYEQYF. The CDR3 region has the DNA TGCGCCAGCAGCCCAGAGCGGAGCTCCTACGAGCAGTACTTC.

On this clone itself: Mismatch with germline at one junction end may stem from a read error. The chain is built from TRBV6-5 and TRBJ1-2, with D tentatively TRBD1 (5 bases). The CDR3 has 14 residues. CDR1 is MNHEY and CDR2 is SVGAGI in the germline V gene. For the CDR3, the DNA is TGTGCCAGCAGTCACTCGGGGGGAAACTATGGCTACACCTTC. Its translation: CASSHSGGNYGYTF.

The V and J genes are TRBV27 and TRBJ2-1; D is possibly TRBD1 (5 bases). The CDR3 runs to 15 residues. Between the trimmed V and J ends, which lost 5 bases and 8 bases, there was a span of 19 bases. CDR1 is MNHEY and CDR2 is SMNVEV in the germline V gene (reference sequence). DNA for the CDR3: TGTGCCAGCAGTCTGGACACACCGGTAGTTGATGAGCAGTTCTTC. This gives the protein CASSLDTPVVDEQFF.

This chain connects TRBV11-2 to TRBJ1-2; possibly TRBD1 for D (5 bases). This CDR3 has 15 residues. V shed 5 bases and J shed 3 bases, with 16 bases lying between them. The germline CDR1 and CDR2 sequences are SGHAT and FQNNGV. Here the CDR3 reads CASSGLRVSDYGYTF. In nucleotides, the CDR3 is TGTGCCAGCAGCGGCCTCAGGGTCTCGGACTATGGCTACACCTTC.